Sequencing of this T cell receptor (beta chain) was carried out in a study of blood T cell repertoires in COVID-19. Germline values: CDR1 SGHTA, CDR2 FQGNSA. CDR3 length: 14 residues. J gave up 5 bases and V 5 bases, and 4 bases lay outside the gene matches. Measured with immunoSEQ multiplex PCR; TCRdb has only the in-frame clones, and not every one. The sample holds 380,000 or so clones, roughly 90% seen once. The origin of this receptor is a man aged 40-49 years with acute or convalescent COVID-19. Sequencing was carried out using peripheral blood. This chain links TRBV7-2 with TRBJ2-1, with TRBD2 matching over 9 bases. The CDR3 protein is CASSLTSGNNEQFF. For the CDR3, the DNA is TGTGCCAGCAGCCTGACTAGCGGTAACAATGAGCAGTTCTTC.